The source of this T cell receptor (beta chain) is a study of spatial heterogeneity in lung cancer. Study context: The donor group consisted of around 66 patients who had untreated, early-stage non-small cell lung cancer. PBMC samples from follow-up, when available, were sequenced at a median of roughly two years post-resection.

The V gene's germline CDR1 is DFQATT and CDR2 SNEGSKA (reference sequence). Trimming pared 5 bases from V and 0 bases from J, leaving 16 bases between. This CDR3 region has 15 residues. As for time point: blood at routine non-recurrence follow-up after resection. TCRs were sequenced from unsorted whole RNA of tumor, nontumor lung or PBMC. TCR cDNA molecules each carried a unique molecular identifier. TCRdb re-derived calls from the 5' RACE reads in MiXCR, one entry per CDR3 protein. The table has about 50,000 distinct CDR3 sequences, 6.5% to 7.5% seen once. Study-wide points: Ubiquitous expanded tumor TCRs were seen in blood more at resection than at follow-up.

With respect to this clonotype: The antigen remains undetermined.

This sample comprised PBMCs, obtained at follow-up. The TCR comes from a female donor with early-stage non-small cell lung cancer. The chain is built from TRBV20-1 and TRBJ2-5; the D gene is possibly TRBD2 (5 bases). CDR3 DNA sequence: TGCAGTGCTTCCATTAAGGACTGGTACCAAGAGACCCAGTACTTC. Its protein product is CSASIKDWYQETQYF.